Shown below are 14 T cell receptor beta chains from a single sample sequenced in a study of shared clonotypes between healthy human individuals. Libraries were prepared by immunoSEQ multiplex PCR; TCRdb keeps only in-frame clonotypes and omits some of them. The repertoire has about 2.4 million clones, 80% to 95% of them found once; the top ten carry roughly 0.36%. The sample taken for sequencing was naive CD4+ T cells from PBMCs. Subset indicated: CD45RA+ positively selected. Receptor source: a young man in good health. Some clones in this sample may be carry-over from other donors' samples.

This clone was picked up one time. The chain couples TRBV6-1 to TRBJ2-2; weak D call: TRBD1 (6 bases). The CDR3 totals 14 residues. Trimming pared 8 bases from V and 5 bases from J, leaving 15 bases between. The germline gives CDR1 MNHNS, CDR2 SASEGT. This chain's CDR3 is CASGTPRTTGELFF. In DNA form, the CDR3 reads TGTGCCAGCGGGACACCCAGGACGACCGGGGAGCTGTTTTTT.

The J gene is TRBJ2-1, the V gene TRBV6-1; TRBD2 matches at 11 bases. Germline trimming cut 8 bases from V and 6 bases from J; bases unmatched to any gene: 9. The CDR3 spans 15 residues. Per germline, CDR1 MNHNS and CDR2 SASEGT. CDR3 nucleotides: TGTGCCAGCTCGGCTAGCGGGAGGCCACTCAATGAGCAGTTCTTC. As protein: CASSASGRPLNEQFF.

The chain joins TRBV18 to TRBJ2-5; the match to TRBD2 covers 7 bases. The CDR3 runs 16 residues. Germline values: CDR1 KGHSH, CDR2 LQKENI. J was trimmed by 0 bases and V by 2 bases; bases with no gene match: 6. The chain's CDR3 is CASSPGPSGYQETQYF. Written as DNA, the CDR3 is TGTGCCAGCTCACCAGGACCTAGCGGCTACCAAGAGACCCAGTACTTC.

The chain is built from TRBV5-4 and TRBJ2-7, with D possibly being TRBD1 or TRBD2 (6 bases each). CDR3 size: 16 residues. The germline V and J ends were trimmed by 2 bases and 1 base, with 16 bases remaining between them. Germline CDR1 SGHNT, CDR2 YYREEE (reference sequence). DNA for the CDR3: TGTGCCAGCAGCTTAGGGGGGCAGGGTGGGTCCTACGAGCAGTACTTC. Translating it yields CASSLGGQGGSYEQYF.

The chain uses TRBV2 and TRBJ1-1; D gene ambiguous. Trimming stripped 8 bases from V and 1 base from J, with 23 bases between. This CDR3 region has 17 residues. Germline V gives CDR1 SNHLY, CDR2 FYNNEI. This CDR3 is CASAKRPRPRENTEAFF. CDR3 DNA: TGTGCCAGCGCCAAGAGGCCCCGACCGAGGGAGAACACTGAAGCTTTCTTT.

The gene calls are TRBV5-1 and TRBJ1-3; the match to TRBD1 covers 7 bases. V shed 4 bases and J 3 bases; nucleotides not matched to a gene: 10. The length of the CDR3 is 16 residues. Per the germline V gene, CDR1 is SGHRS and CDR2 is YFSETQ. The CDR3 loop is CASSAGDSGGGNTIYF. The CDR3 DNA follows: TGCGCCAGCAGCGCGGGGGACAGCGGTGGTGGAAACACCATATATTTT.

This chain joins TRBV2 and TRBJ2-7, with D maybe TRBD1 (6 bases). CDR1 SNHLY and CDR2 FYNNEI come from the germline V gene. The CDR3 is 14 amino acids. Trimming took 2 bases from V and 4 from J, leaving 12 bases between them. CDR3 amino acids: CASSEQGIRYEQYF. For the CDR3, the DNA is TGTGCCAGCAGTGAACAGGGGATCAGGTACGAGCAGTACTTC.

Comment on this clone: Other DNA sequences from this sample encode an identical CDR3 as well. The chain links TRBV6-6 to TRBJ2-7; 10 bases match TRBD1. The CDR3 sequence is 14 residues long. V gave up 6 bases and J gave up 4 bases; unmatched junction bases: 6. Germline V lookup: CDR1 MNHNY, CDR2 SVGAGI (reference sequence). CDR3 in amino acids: CASSTGQGSYEQYF. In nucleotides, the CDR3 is TGTGCCAGCAGCACGGGACAGGGGTCTTACGAGCAGTACTTC.

CDR3 DNA: TGTGCCAGCAGCTTAATGCCCGGAAGCTGGGTATACAATGAGCAGTTCTTC. Translation: CASSLMPGSWVYNEQFF. The V call is TRBV7-3, the J call TRBJ2-1; D not resolved. Germline values: CDR1 SGHTA, CDR2 FQGTGA. Trimming stripped 1 base from V and 4 bases from J, with 17 bases between. CDR3 length: 17 amino acids.

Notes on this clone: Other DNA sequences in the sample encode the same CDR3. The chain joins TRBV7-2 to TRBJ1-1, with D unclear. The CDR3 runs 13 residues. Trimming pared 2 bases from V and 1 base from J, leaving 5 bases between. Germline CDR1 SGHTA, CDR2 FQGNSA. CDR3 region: CASSLSGNTEAFF. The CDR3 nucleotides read TGTGCCAGCAGCTTATCCGGGAACACTGAAGCTTTCTTT.

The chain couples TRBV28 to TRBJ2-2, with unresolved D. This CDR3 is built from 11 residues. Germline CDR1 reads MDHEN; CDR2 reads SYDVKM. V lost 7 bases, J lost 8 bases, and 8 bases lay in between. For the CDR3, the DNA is TGTGCCAGCACCGTGGAGGGGGAGCTGTTTTTT. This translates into CASTVEGELFF.

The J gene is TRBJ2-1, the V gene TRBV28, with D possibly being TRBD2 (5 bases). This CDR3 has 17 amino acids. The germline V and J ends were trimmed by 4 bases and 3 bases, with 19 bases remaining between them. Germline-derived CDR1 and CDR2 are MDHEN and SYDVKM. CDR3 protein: CASSSTLGLAVYNEQFF. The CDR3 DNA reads TGTGCCAGCAGTTCGACTCTCGGGCTAGCAGTCTACAATGAGCAGTTCTTC.

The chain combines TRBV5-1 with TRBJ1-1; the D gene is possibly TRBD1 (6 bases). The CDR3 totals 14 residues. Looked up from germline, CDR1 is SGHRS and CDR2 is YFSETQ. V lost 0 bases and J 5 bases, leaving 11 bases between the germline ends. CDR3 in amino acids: CASSLGGALTEAFF. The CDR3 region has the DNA TGCGCCAGCAGCTTGGGGGGGGCGCTTACTGAAGCTTTCTTT. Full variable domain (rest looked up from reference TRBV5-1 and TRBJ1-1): KAGVTQTPRYLIKTRGQQVTLSCSPISGHRSVSWYQQTPGQGLQFLFEYFSETQRNKGNFPGRFSGRQFSNSRSEMNVSTLELGDSALYLCASSLGGALTEAFFGQGTRLTVV.

CDR3 sequence (DNA): TGTGCCAGCAGCCAACCCGGGGCTAGGGGCAATGAGCAGTTCTTC. Amino acids: CASSQPGARGNEQFF. This sequence joins TRBV14 and TRBJ2-1; either TRBD1 or TRBD2 may fit D (5 bases each). From germline, CDR1 is SGHDN and CDR2 FVKESK. The CDR3 length is 15 residues. V shed 2 bases and J shed 6 bases, with 14 bases lying between them. Full variable domain (remainder filled in from reference TRBV14 and TRBJ2-1): EAGVTQFPSHSVIEKGQTVTLRCDPISGHDNLYWYRRVMGKEIKFLLHFVKESKQDESGMPNNRFLAERTGGTYSTLKVQPAELEDSGVYFCASSQPGARGNEQFFGPGTRLTVL.